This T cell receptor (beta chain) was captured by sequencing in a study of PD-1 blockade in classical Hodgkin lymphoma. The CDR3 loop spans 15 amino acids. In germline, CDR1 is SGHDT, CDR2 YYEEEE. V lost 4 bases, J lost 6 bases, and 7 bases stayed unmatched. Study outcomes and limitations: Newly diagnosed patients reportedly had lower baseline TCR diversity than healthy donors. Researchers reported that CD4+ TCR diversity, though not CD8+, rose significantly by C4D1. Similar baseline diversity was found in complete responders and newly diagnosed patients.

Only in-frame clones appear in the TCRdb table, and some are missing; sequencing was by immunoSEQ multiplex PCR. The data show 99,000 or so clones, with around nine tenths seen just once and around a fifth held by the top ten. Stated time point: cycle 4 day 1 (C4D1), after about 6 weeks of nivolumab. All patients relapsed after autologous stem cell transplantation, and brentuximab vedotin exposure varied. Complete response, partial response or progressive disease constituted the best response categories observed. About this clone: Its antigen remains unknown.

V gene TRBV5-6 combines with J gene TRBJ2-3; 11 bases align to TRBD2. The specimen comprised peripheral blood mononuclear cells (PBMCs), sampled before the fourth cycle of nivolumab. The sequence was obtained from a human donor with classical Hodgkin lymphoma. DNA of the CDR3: TGTGCCAGCAGCCCGGGACTAGCGGCAGTGGATACGCAGTATTTT. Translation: CASSPGLAAVDTQYF.